The 24 T cell receptor beta chains presented below share a single source sample, sequenced in a study of CD8 T cells in Susac syndrome. RNA in amounts of about 0.5 to 1 ug was reverse transcribed with random hexamers. TCRdb re-called the immunoSEQ multiplex PCR reads with MiXCR, one entry per CDR3 protein. Of about 300,000 distinct CDR3 sequences listed, over 75% are singletons. Sequencing used CD8+ T cells from PBMCs. The receptors shown here come from a human donor with multiple sclerosis.

This sequence joins TRBV12-3 or TRBV12-4 and TRBJ2-7, with D tentatively TRBD2 (6 bases). The CDR3 spans 17 residues. Between the trimmed V and J ends, which lost 7 bases and 0 bases, there was a span of 22 bases. The CDR3 DNA reads TGTGCCAGCAAGGGCGATGGGGGAGGACCACGCTCCTACGAGCAGTACTTC. It encodes CASKGDGGGPRSYEQYF.

This clonotype was observed once. The J gene is TRBJ2-7, the V gene TRBV4-1; possible D gene TRBD1, 5 bases. Germline V gene data show CDR1 as MGHRA and CDR2 as YSYEKL. Trimming removed 1 base at V and 1 base at J, with 11 bases between. The CDR3 totals 15 residues. The CDR3 nucleotides read TGCGCCAGCAGCCAAGTCCCCAGGGATTCCTACGAGCAGTACTTC. Protein sequence: CASSQVPRDSYEQYF.

The chain joins TRBV13 to TRBJ2-3; the D is unclear. Trimming cost V 4 bases and J 0 bases, with 20 bases left between them. In germline, CDR1 is PRHDT, CDR2 FYEKMQ (reference sequence). The CDR3 covers 18 residues. This CDR3 reads CASSSFLRPYTSTDTQYF. The CDR3 coding sequence is TGTGCCAGCAGCTCCTTCCTACGCCCATATACTAGCACAGATACGCAGTATTTT.

The chain has TRBV9 and TRBJ1-1; TRBD1 aligns across 7 bases. The CDR3 loop spans 16 amino acids. V dropped 4 bases and J dropped 1; count of bases not matched to a gene: 10. CDR1 is SGDLS and CDR2 is YYNGEE in the germline V gene. The CDR3 loop is CASSLRRDSSNTEAFF. CDR3 sequence (DNA): TGTGCCAGCAGCCTTCGAAGGGACAGCTCGAACACTGAAGCTTTCTTT. The full variable domain, in which reference TRBV9 and TRBJ1-1 provide the parts outside the CDR3, is DSGVTQTPKHLITATGQRVTLRCSPRSGDLSVYWYQQSLDQGLQFLIQYYNGEERAKGNILERFSAQQFPDLHSELNLSSLELGDSALYFCASSLRRDSSNTEAFFGQGTRLTVV.

The chain uses TRBV7-8 and TRBJ1-2, with 8 nucleotides matching TRBD1. V gave up 5 bases and J gave up 4 bases; unmatched junction bases: 12. This CDR3 region has 16 residues. Germline CDR1 and CDR2: SGHVS and FQNEAQ. CDR3 region: CASSLPRQQGGYGYTF. The CDR3 DNA follows: TGTGCCAGCAGCCTACCCCGCCAACAGGGGGGCTATGGCTACACCTTC.

This clonotype was seen a few times. The chain uses TRBV24-1 and TRBJ2-1; 9 positions match TRBD2. Losses at the gene ends were 2 bases for V and 8 bases for J; bases not matched to a gene: 6. Germline lookup yields CDR1 KGHDR and CDR2 SFDVKD. The length of the CDR3 is 15 residues. The CDR3 bases are TGTGCCACCAGTGATTGGGGGGTAGCGGGAGATGAGCAGTTCTTC. Protein product: CATSDWGVAGDEQFF.

This chain joins TRBV6-2 or TRBV6-3 and TRBJ1-5; the D is unclear. In germline, CDR1 is MNHEY, CDR2 SVGEGT. CDR3 length: 15 residues. Between the trimmed V and J ends, which lost 3 bases and 0 bases, there was a span of 9 bases. The CDR3 DNA reads TGTGCCAGCAGTTATACAGAGTATAGCAATCAGCCCCAGCATTTT. It translates to CASSYTEYSNQPQHF.

The rearrangement links TRBV12-3 or TRBV12-4 to TRBJ2-1, with 13 bases identical to TRBD2. Unmatched junction bases numbered 13, after V lost 4 bases and J lost 10 bases. The CDR3 totals 17 residues. This CDR3 reads CASSSSLGLAGELEQFF. The CDR3 DNA follows: TGTGCCAGCAGTTCAAGCCTTGGACTAGCGGGAGAACTCGAGCAGTTCTTC.

The chain has TRBV27 and TRBJ1-2; D perhaps matches TRBD1 (5 bases). V lost 6 bases and J lost 4, with 18 bases in between. CDR1 and CDR2 (germline): MNHEY, SMNVEV (reference sequence). The CDR3 covers 15 residues. The CDR3 sequence: CASSPASRQFYGYTF. CDR3 in DNA: TGTGCCAGCAGCCCAGCCTCTAGACAGTTCTATGGCTACACCTTC.

The chain recombines TRBV6-5 with TRBJ2-1, with TRBD2 identical over 8 bases. There are 14 residues in the CDR3. Trimming at V came to 4 bases and at J to 9 bases, leaving 8 bases not matched to a gene. Germline CDR1 MNHEY, CDR2 SVGAGI. The DNA for the CDR3 is TGTGCCAGCAGTTTTAGCGGGGAGGGCAGTGAGCAGTTCTTC. As protein: CASSFSGEGSEQFF.

This rearrangement joins TRBV7-9 to TRBJ2-1; D gene ambiguous. The V end was cut by 4 bases, the J end by 4 bases, with 11 bases between. From germline, CDR1 is SEHNR and CDR2 FQNEAQ (reference sequence). The CDR3 sequence is 14 residues long. The CDR3 nucleotides read TGTGCCAGCAGCTGCCCAGCTGTTTACAATGAGCAGTTCTTC. Its translation: CASSCPAVYNEQFF.

The DNA of the CDR3 is TGTGCCAGCAGGGGGACGGTGGCAACTAATGAAAAACTGTTTTTT. Translating it yields CASRGTVATNEKLFF. The genes are TRBV28 and TRBJ1-4, with TRBD1 as a possible D gene (5 bases). Germline loops: CDR1 MDHEN, CDR2 SYDVKM. V gave up 6 bases and J gave up 0 bases, with 11 bases separating them. The CDR3 is made up of 15 amino acids. Full variable domain (rest looked up from reference TRBV28 and TRBJ1-4): DVKVTQSSRYLVKRTGEKVFLECVQDMDHENMFWYRQDPGLGLRLIYFSYDVKMKEKGDIPEGYSVSREKKERFSLILESASTNQTSMYLCASRGTVATNEKLFFGSGTQLSVL.

The chain carries TRBV4-3 and TRBJ2-1; D unresolved. Germline CDR1 LGHNA, CDR2 YSLEER. With 1 base removed from V and 0 bases from J, the gap between germline ends came to 10 bases. This CDR3 region has 16 residues. The CDR3: CASSQAIQISYNEQFF. CDR3 nucleotides: TGCGCCAGCAGCCAAGCCATCCAGATCTCCTACAATGAGCAGTTCTTC.

The rearrangement uses TRBV27 and TRBJ2-3; the D gene is possibly TRBD2 (6 bases). Germline values: CDR1 MNHEY, CDR2 SMNVEV (reference sequence). The CDR3 runs to 14 residues. The V gene lost 6 bases and the J gene lost 2 bases, with 12 bases spanning the gap. CDR3 sequence (DNA): TGTGCCAGCAGGCGTTGGGGGGACACAGATACGCAGTATTTT. This gives the protein CASRRWGDTDTQYF.

The rearrangement uses TRBV6-2 or TRBV6-3 and TRBJ2-3, with D perhaps TRBD2 (7 bases). Germline-derived CDR1 and CDR2 are MNHEY and SVGEGT. Trimming shortened V by 0 bases and J by 3 bases, and 16 bases separated the two germline ends. The CDR3 totals 17 residues. The CDR3 DNA reads TGTGCCAGCAGTTACTCGGGGGCGGGGAGGGGGACAGATACGCAGTATTTT. This sequence encodes CASSYSGAGRGTDTQYF.

J is TRBJ2-1 and V is TRBV11-3; weak D call: TRBD2 (6 bases). CDR3 size: 15 residues. V was pared by 0 bases and J by 4 bases, with 10 bases between. CDR1 is SGHNT and CDR2 is YENEEA in the germline V gene. As DNA, the CDR3 is TGTGCCAGCAGCTTAGAAGTAGCGGAGTACAATGAGCAGTTCTTC. It codes for CASSLEVAEYNEQFF.

The chain employs TRBV7-9 and TRBJ2-5; 10 bases agree with TRBD2. The J segment lost 6 bases and the V segment lost 4 bases, leaving 11 bases of the junction unmatched. This CDR3 region has 16 residues. Germline V gene data show CDR1 as SEHNR and CDR2 as FQNEAQ (reference sequence). As DNA, the CDR3 is TGTGCCAGCAGCTCTACCGGGACTAGCGAGCCCAAGACCCAGTACTTC. As protein: CASSSTGTSEPKTQYF.

The rearrangement joins TRBV3-1 to TRBJ2-7; possibly TRBD2 for D (5 bases). Trimming pared 7 bases from V and 0 bases from J, leaving 19 bases between. The CDR3 contains 16 residues. Germline CDR1 is LGHDT and CDR2 is YNNKEL (reference sequence). DNA for the CDR3: TGTGCCAGCACCCAGATGGTACGCGGGCCCTCCTACGAGCAGTACTTC. It translates to CASTQMVRGPSYEQYF.

V gene TRBV5-6 combines with J gene TRBJ2-1; tentatively, D is TRBD1 or TRBD2 (6 bases each). Germline assignment: CDR1 SGHDT and CDR2 YYEEEE. The CDR3 totals 14 residues. Deletions cut 6 bases from V and 3 bases from J, with 13 bases between. CDR3 in DNA: TGTGCCAGCATCGGGGCGGGACACTACAATGAGCAGTTCTTC. Its protein product is CASIGAGHYNEQFF.

The chain is built from TRBV7-9 and TRBJ1-2, with D possibly being TRBD1 (5 bases). This CDR3 region has 15 residues. V was pared by 5 bases and J by 2 bases, with 15 bases between. Germline values: CDR1 SEHNR, CDR2 FQNEAQ (reference sequence). The CDR3 loop is CASSATSGSNYGYTF. The CDR3, as DNA: TGTGCCAGCAGCGCGACCTCAGGGTCAAACTATGGCTACACCTTC.

This clonotype was counted only a few times. This rearrangement joins TRBV27 to TRBJ1-2; 9 bases are a match to TRBD1. The germline V gene encodes CDR1 MNHEY and CDR2 SMNVEV (reference sequence). The CDR3 is made up of 13 amino acids. The V gene end was trimmed by 6 bases and the J gene end by 11 bases; junction bases not matched to a gene: 10. CDR3 DNA: TGTGCCAGCAGGGGGACAGGGAATTTATGGTACACCTTC. Amino acid sequence: CASRGTGNLWYTF.

The chain employs TRBV7-9 and TRBJ2-1, with D unclear. From germline, CDR1 is SEHNR and CDR2 FQNEAQ (reference sequence). V was clipped by 3 bases and J by 4 bases, with 10 bases between them. CDR3 length: 14 amino acids. The DNA of the CDR3 is TGTGCCAGCAGCTTGATATCGCCTTACAATGAGCAGTTCTTC. It encodes CASSLISPYNEQFF.

The rearrangement joins TRBV9 to TRBJ2-7, with 7 bases that match TRBD2. The V gene's germline CDR1 is SGDLS and CDR2 YYNGEE. CDR3 length: 16 amino acids. V was clipped by 3 bases and J by 6 bases; unmatched bases: 15. CDR3: CASSALTSLLSSEQYF. CDR3 bases: TGTGCCAGCAGCGCTCTGACTAGCCTGTTATCATCCGAGCAGTACTTC.

This rearrangement joins TRBV5-5 to TRBJ2-2; D might be TRBD1 (6 bases). Trimming took 1 base from V and 4 from J, leaving 14 bases between them. CDR1 SGHKS and CDR2 YYEKEE come from the germline V gene (reference sequence). The CDR3 has 16 amino acids. CDR3 residues: CASSLIGQWGTGELFF. Written as DNA, the CDR3 is TGTGCCAGCAGCTTGATTGGACAGTGGGGCACCGGGGAGCTGTTTTTT.